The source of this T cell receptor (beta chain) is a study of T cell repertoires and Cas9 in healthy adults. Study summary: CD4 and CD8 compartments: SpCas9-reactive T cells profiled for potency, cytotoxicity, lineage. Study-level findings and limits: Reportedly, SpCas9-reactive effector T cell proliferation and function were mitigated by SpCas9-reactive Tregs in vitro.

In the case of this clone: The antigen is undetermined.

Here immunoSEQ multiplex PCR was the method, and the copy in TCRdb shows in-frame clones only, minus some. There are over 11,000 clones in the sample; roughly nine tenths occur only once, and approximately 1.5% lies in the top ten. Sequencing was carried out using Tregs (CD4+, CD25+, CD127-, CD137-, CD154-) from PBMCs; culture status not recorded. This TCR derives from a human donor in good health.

CDR3 loop: CASRGQSTGELFF. CDR3 bases: TGTGCCAGCAGGGGCCAGAGTACCGGGGAGCTGTTTTTT. J is TRBJ2-2 and V is TRBV6-5; D is uncertain. The CDR3 loop spans 13 amino acids. CDR1 and CDR2 (germline): MNHEY, SVGAGI. V was shortened by 6 bases and J by 5 bases, with 10 bases between the two germline ends.